A single sample is the source of the 21 T cell receptor beta chains below, sequenced in a study of blood T cell repertoires in COVID-19. Sequencing used immunoSEQ multiplex PCR; TCRdb keeps in-frame clones, though not all of them. Of 220,000 or so clones in the sample, about 80% were seen once. Input material: PBMCs or T cells enriched from blood (not recorded which). The receptors were sampled from a middle-aged woman with acute COVID-19.

DNA of the CDR3: TGTGCCAGCAGCCTCGGACAGGGGGTAAACGGAAACACCATATATTTT. Translating it yields CASSLGQGVNGNTIYF. The genes are TRBV16 and TRBJ1-3; 10 nucleotides align to TRBD1. J was trimmed by 4 bases and V by 4 bases; bases with no gene match: 7. The germline V gene has CDR1 KGHSY and CDR2 FQNENV. The CDR3 length is 16 residues.

The CDR3 is CAWAHRGTNEKLFF. Written as DNA, the CDR3 is TGTGCCTGGGCCCACAGGGGAACTAATGAAAAACTGTTTTTT. The rearrangement links TRBV30 to TRBJ1-4; 7 nucleotides align to TRBD1. Germline CDR1 GTSNPN, CDR2 SVGIG (reference sequence). The J segment lost 1 base and the V segment lost 5 bases, leaving 4 bases of the junction unmatched. This CDR3 contains 14 residues.

The chain has TRBV27 and TRBJ2-1; 12 bases fit TRBD2. Germline CDR1 reads MNHEY; CDR2 reads SMNVEV (reference sequence). The CDR3 totals 17 residues. V was pared by 5 bases and J by 2 bases, with 7 bases of the junction left unmatched. CDR3 coding DNA: TGTGCCAGCAGTCCGCAGACTAGCGGGAGCCCCTACAATGAGCAGTTCTTC. It codes for CASSPQTSGSPYNEQFF.

The sample holds one count of this clone. This chain joins TRBV7-2 and TRBJ1-2; tentatively, D is TRBD1 (6 bases). V lost 5 bases and J lost 3, with 19 bases in between. The CDR3 runs 16 residues. CDR1 is SGHTA and CDR2 is FQGNSA in the germline V gene. The CDR3 bases are TGTGCCAGCAGCAATCGACAGGACCGATGGGACTATGGCTACACCTTC. Translation: CASSNRQDRWDYGYTF. The full variable domain, with the rest looked up from reference TRBV7-2 and TRBJ1-2, is GAGVSQSPSNKVTEKGKDVELRCDPISGHTALYWYRQSLGQGLEFLIYFQGNSAPDKSGLPSDRFSAERTGGSVSTLTIQRTQQEDSAVYLCASSNRQDRWDYGYTFGSGTRLTVV.

The chain couples TRBV7-3 to TRBJ1-2; 11 bases match TRBD1. The V segment lost 5 bases and the J segment 8 bases; nucleotides outside the gene matches: 13. CDR3 size: 16 residues. CDR1 and CDR2 (germline): SGHTA, FQGTGA. CDR3 sequence reads: CASSKWPDRGPEGYTF. CDR3 DNA sequence: TGTGCCAGCAGCAAATGGCCGGACAGGGGGCCGGAGGGCTACACCTTC.

This chain links TRBV13 with TRBJ2-3, with D maybe TRBD2 (6 bases). CDR1 and CDR2 from the germline V gene are PRHDT and FYEKMQ (reference sequence). Deletions cut 6 bases from V and 3 bases from J, with 16 bases between. The CDR3 is 15 amino acids. In nucleotides, the CDR3 is TGTGCCAGCAGGCTATACTGGGGGGAAACAGATACGCAGTATTTT. It yields the protein CASRLYWGETDTQYF.

This clone came up once. The chain has TRBV9 and TRBJ2-1; 8 bases are shared with TRBD1. CDR3 size: 16 residues. The V segment lost 2 bases and the J segment 4 bases; nucleotides outside the gene matches: 8. Germline assignment: CDR1 SGDLS and CDR2 YYNGEE. The CDR3 DNA is TGTGCCAGCAGCGTCAAAGCGGACAGGGTATACAATGAGCAGTTCTTC. It yields the protein CASSVKADRVYNEQFF.

This clone came up once. The rearrangement uses TRBV30 and TRBJ2-7, with 7 bases matching TRBD1. The CDR3 has 12 amino acids. V shed 4 bases and J 3 bases; nucleotides not matched to a gene: 3. Germline-derived CDR1 and CDR2 are GTSNPN and SVGIG (reference sequence). CDR3 residues: CAWKGAYYEQYF. CDR3 coding DNA: TGTGCCTGGAAGGGGGCCTACTACGAGCAGTACTTC.

A single count supports this clone. This rearrangement joins TRBV3-1 (or the pseudogene TRBV3-2) to TRBJ1-4; perhaps TRBD1 as D (5 bases). The length of the CDR3 is 15 residues. Germline CDR1 LGHDT, CDR2 YNNKEL (reference sequence). Trimming took off 0 bases at V and 8 bases at J, with 13 bases between the two ends. CDR3 residues: CASSQEGQGGEKLFF. The DNA of the CDR3 is TGTGCCAGCAGCCAAGAGGGCCAGGGAGGGGAAAAACTGTTTTTT.

In the case of this clone: Germline and junction disagree at one end, which may indicate a read error. This chain links TRBV5-6 with TRBJ1-2; possibly TRBD1 for D (5 bases). The CDR3 contains 15 residues. The germline V gene has CDR1 SGHDT and CDR2 YYEEEE. CDR3 in amino acids: CASSLGSDSTTPIHF. The CDR3 DNA reads as TGTGCCAGCAGCTTGGGGTCCGACAGTACGACCCCGATACATTTC.

V and J are TRBV3-1 (or the pseudogene TRBV3-2) and TRBJ2-6, with 9 bases matching TRBD1. Germline values: CDR1 LGHDT, CDR2 YNNKEL (reference sequence). The CDR3 spans 15 residues. Trimming took 4 bases from V and 5 from J; bases not matched to a gene: 3. The CDR3 reads CASSRTGARANVLTF. The CDR3 coding sequence is TGTGCCAGCAGCCGGACAGGGGCGAGGGCCAACGTCCTGACTTTC.

This chain connects TRBV10-2 to TRBJ2-5; maybe TRBD1 (6 bases). The ends were cut back, 6 bases at V and 5 bases at J, with 10 bases in the middle. CDR1 and CDR2 (germline): WSHSY, SAAADI. CDR3 length: 12 residues. The CDR3 is CASRQGLETQYF. The CDR3 DNA reads TGCGCCAGCAGGCAGGGGTTGGAGACCCAGTACTTC.

V gene TRBV9 combines with J gene TRBJ2-1; TRBD2 agrees at 7 bases. This CDR3 comprises 16 residues. Germline loops: CDR1 SGDLS, CDR2 YYNGEE. J lost 7 bases, V lost 4 bases, and 14 bases had no gene match. In DNA, the CDR3 is TGTGCCAGCAGCCCCGATTTAACTGCGGGAGTAAATGAGCAGTTCTTC. It translates to CASSPDLTAGVNEQFF.

V is TRBV7-6 and J is TRBJ2-3; TRBD2 matches 14 bases. Germline V CDR1 and CDR2: SGHVS, FNYEAQ. The V and J ends lost 6 bases and 4 bases, in that order; junction bases with no gene match: 6. The CDR3 spans 16 residues. CDR3 sequence reads: CASRRLAGGPPDTQYF. CDR3 nucleotides: TGTGCCAGCAGAAGACTAGCGGGGGGGCCCCCAGATACGCAGTATTTT. Full variable domain (outside the CDR3, taken from reference TRBV7-6 and TRBJ2-3): GAGVSQSPRYKVTKRGQDVALRCDPISGHVSLYWYRQALGQGPEFLTYFNYEAQQDKSGLPNDRFSAERPEGSISTLTIQRTEQRDSAMYRCASRRLAGGPPDTQYFGPGTRLTVL.

CDR3 sequence (DNA): TGCGCCAGCTCCGATCAGTCTGGAAACACCATATATTTT. This gives the protein CASSDQSGNTIYF. The V and J genes are TRBV5-1 and TRBJ1-3, with D hard to call. V lost 7 bases and J lost 1, with 9 bases in between. Germline V lookup: CDR1 SGHRS, CDR2 YFSETQ. This CDR3 spans 13 amino acids.

The rearrangement uses TRBV30 and TRBJ2-3; D is perhaps TRBD2 (7 bases). Germline V gene lookup returns CDR1 GTSNPN and CDR2 SVGIG (reference sequence). V was cut by 4 bases and J by 5 bases, with 22 bases left in between. This CDR3 is built from 16 residues. CDR3 bases: TGTGCCTGGACCTCTTGGGGGCGGGAGTCTGGAGATACGCAGTATTTT. Amino acid sequence: CAWTSWGRESGDTQYF.

This chain uses TRBV19 with TRBJ1-1; TRBD1 aligns across 8 bases. Germline lookup yields CDR1 LNHDA and CDR2 SQIVND (reference sequence). This CDR3 has 13 residues. V shed 7 bases and J 3 bases; nucleotides not matched to a gene: 4. DNA of the CDR3: TGTGCCAGTAAAACAGGGGGGGACACTGAAGCTTTCTTT. Translation: CASKTGGDTEAFF.

The chain is built from TRBV30 and TRBJ2-7, with a weak D call TRBD2 (6 bases). The V end lost 1 base, the J end lost 7 bases, and 20 bases lay between the germline ends. The germline gives CDR1 GTSNPN, CDR2 SVGIG (reference sequence). The CDR3 contains 15 residues. CDR3 protein: CAWSAGPARGGEQYF. In DNA, the CDR3 is TGTGCCTGGAGTGCGGGTCCCGCGCGGGGCGGTGAGCAGTACTTC. Supplemented by reference TRBV30 and TRBJ2-7, the full variable domain reads SQTIHQWPATLVQPVGSPLSLECTVEGTSNPNLYWYRQAAGRGLQLLFYSVGIGQISSEVPQNLSASRPQDRQFILSSKKLLLSDSGFYLCAWSAGPARGGEQYFGPGTRLTVT.

The chain uses TRBV2 and TRBJ2-1; 8 bases map to TRBD2. The CDR3 length is 15 residues. The V segment lost 4 bases and the J segment 2 bases; nucleotides outside the gene matches: 4. Germline V CDR1 and CDR2: SNHLY, FYNNEI. CDR3: CASSVTGGAYNEQFF. The CDR3 nucleotides are TGTGCCAGCAGTGTTACGGGAGGGGCCTACAATGAGCAGTTCTTC.

This clone showed up many times. The J gene is TRBJ2-2, the V gene TRBV5-1; 8 positions agree with TRBD2. The ends lost 4 bases at V and 2 bases at J; junction bases unmatched: 4. The germline V gene has CDR1 SGHRS and CDR2 YFSETQ. This CDR3 has 15 amino acids. The CDR3 coding sequence is TGCGCCAGCAGCAGGGGACTAGTAAACACCGGGGAGCTGTTTTTT. Its translation: CASSRGLVNTGELFF. Full variable domain (outside the CDR3, taken from reference TRBV5-1 and TRBJ2-2): KAGVTQTPRYLIKTRGQQVTLSCSPISGHRSVSWYQQTPGQGLQFLFEYFSETQRNKGNFPGRFSGRQFSNSRSEMNVSTLELGDSALYLCASSRGLVNTGELFFGEGSRLTVL.

The chain employs TRBV9 and TRBJ2-4; D gene ambiguous. CDR3 length equals 17 residues. CDR1 SGDLS and CDR2 YYNGEE come from the germline V gene. The V gene lost 0 bases and the J gene lost 0 bases, with 13 bases spanning the gap. CDR3 sequence (DNA): TGTGCCAGCAGCGTAGGGGCTGGTAATGTAGCCAAAAACATTCAGTACTTC. Its protein product is CASSVGAGNVAKNIQYF.